This section outlines one T cell receptor (beta chain) sequence together with its context. The sample comes from a study of beta chain features in type 1 diabetes. Sequencing targeted expressed TCRB transcripts, as all isolated RNA had been reverse transcribed. Data came from immunoSEQ multiplex PCR; TCRdb stores just in-frame clones and leaves some out. The profile shows roughly 140,000 clones, nearly 50% of them singletons. Germline V gene data show CDR1 as GTSNPN and CDR2 as SVGIG (reference sequence). Trimming pared 1 base from V and 2 bases from J, leaving 9 bases between. This CDR3 has 13 residues.

The gene calls are TRBV30 and TRBJ2-7; D not certain. The clonotype originates from a man between 18 and 35 years old in good health. Material: Tregs from blood. The CDR3 bases are TGTGCCTGGAGTGCCGGAGCAACCTACGAGCAGTACTTC. Amino acid sequence: CAWSAGATYEQYF.